One and the same sample provided the 11 T cell receptor beta chains below, sequenced in a study of blood T cell repertoires in COVID-19. The method was immunoSEQ multiplex PCR; TCRdb's version includes in-frame clones alone and lacks a portion of them. The profile shows 200,000 to 250,000 clones, approximately 87% of them singletons. Sample: PBMCs or T cells enriched from blood (not recorded which). The source is a woman between 50 and 59 years old in a cohort exposed to, infected with or recovered from COVID-19 (not recorded which).

V is TRBV5-1 and J is TRBJ1-2; 8 nucleotides agree with TRBD1. Germline CDR1 reads SGHRS; CDR2 reads YFSETQ. This CDR3 is 18 amino acids long. V lost 4 bases, J lost 6 bases, and 20 bases stayed unmatched. The CDR3 spells CASSPGTGTGPIFDGYTF. DNA for the CDR3: TGCGCCAGCAGCCCCGGGACCGGGACAGGACCCATTTTCGATGGCTACACCTTC.

The chain recombines TRBV28 with TRBJ1-5; D uncertain. V was trimmed by 6 bases and J by 6 bases, leaving 18 bases between them. Germline assignment: CDR1 MDHEN and CDR2 SYDVKM. The CDR3 spans 15 residues. CDR3 sequence reads: CASSSDGPGIQPQHF. The CDR3 coding sequence is TGTGCCAGCAGCTCCGACGGCCCGGGGATTCAGCCCCAGCATTTT. Full variable domain (rest looked up from reference TRBV28 and TRBJ1-5): DVKVTQSSRYLVKRTGEKVFLECVQDMDHENMFWYRQDPGLGLRLIYFSYDVKMKEKGDIPEGYSVSREKKERFSLILESASTNQTSMYLCASSSDGPGIQPQHFGDGTRLSIL.

The V and J genes are TRBV30 and TRBJ2-2; 10 bases fit TRBD2. J lost 4 bases, V lost 6 bases, and 14 bases had no gene match. Germline V gene lookup returns CDR1 GTSNPN and CDR2 SVGIG (reference sequence). The length of the CDR3 is 17 residues. The CDR3 here is CACPAVAGGRGTGELFF. Written as DNA, the CDR3 is TGTGCCTGTCCGGCGGTAGCGGGGGGCCGGGGCACCGGGGAGCTGTTTTTT.

This clone was counted a few times. V and J are TRBV19 and TRBJ1-5, with D possibly being TRBD1 (5 bases). Germline V gene sequence: CDR1 LNHDA, CDR2 SQIVND (reference sequence). The CDR3 runs to 17 residues. The V end was cut by 6 bases, the J end by 3 bases, with 21 bases between. The CDR3, as DNA: TGTGCCAGTAGGGTCCGGGACTTCCGAGCCCACAATCAGCCCCAGCATTTT. This gives the protein CASRVRDFRAHNQPQHF.

V gene TRBV4-3 combines with J gene TRBJ1-4; D is unresolved. V was pared by 0 bases and J by 4 bases, with 12 bases between. The CDR3 totals 16 residues. Germline-derived CDR1 and CDR2 are LGHNA and YSLEER. The CDR3 sequence: CASSQDWPADNEKLFF. Here the CDR3 DNA reads TGCGCCAGCAGCCAAGATTGGCCCGCCGATAATGAAAAACTGTTTTTT.

The chain is built from TRBV19 and TRBJ1-3, with D uncertain. CDR1 LNHDA and CDR2 SQIVND come from the germline V gene (reference sequence). Trimming shortened V by 2 bases and J by 2 bases, and 7 bases separated the two germline ends. The CDR3 totals 14 residues. CDR3 sequence: CASSILAPGNTIYF. CDR3 sequence (DNA): TGTGCCAGTAGTATATTAGCACCTGGAAACACCATATATTTT. Looking up the rest from reference TRBV19 and TRBJ1-3 gives the full variable domain: DGGITQSPKYLFRKEGQNVTLSCEQNLNHDAMYWYRQDPGQGLRLIYYSQIVNDFQKGDIAEGYSVSREKKESFPLTVTSAQKNPTAFYLCASSILAPGNTIYFGEGSWLTVV.

The CDR3 sequence: CASSQEPLALIQYF. CDR3 bases: TGTGCCAGCAGCCAAGAGCCGTTGGCTTTAATTCAGTACTTC. This chain uses TRBV4-2 with TRBJ2-4; D not resolved. V gave up 0 bases and J gave up 10 bases, with 13 bases separating them. There are 14 residues in the CDR3. CDR1 LGHNA and CDR2 YNFKEQ come from the germline V gene.

V is TRBV30 and J is TRBJ1-6; a weak D match, TRBD1 (5 bases). CDR1 and CDR2 (germline): GTSNPN, SVGIG (reference sequence). Deletions cut 5 bases from V and 10 bases from J, with 18 bases between. This CDR3 spans 14 amino acids. DNA for the CDR3: TGTGCCTGGCTACGGGGGGAGTTAAGATCACCCCTCCACTTT. Translated: CAWLRGELRSPLHF. Full variable domain (missing parts from reference TRBV30 and TRBJ1-6): SQTIHQWPATLVQPVGSPLSLECTVEGTSNPNLYWYRQAAGRGLQLLFYSVGIGQISSEVPQNLSASRPQDRQFILSSKKLLLSDSGFYLCAWLRGELRSPLHFGNGTRLTVT.

The gene calls are TRBV9 and TRBJ1-4, with 7 positions matching TRBD1. This CDR3 is 15 amino acids long. With V trimmed by 4 bases and J by 8 bases, 11 bases remained unmatched. Germline CDR1 reads SGDLS; CDR2 reads YYNGEE. In nucleotides, the CDR3 is TGTGCCAGCAGCCCAATGGACAGGTCGGGAGAAAAACTGTTTTTT. Translating gives CASSPMDRSGEKLFF.

J is TRBJ2-1 and V is TRBV4-1, with D possibly being TRBD2 (7 bases). V shed 3 bases and J shed 12 bases, with 15 bases lying between them. The CDR3 is 13 amino acids. Germline lookup yields CDR1 MGHRA and CDR2 YSYEKL. The CDR3 region is CASSHERGGGQFF. DNA for the CDR3: TGCGCCAGCAGCCATGAACGAGGGGGGGGGCAGTTCTTC.

This clone showed up just once. The J gene is TRBJ2-3, the V gene TRBV7-2; 10 bases align to TRBD2. J gave up 0 bases and V 0 bases, and 12 bases lay outside the gene matches. CDR3 size: 20 residues. CDR1 and CDR2 (germline): SGHTA, FQGNSA. The CDR3 is CASSLAPTSGVVRSTDTQYF. The CDR3 bases are TGTGCCAGCAGCTTAGCCCCAACTAGCGGGGTGGTTCGTAGCACAGATACGCAGTATTTT.